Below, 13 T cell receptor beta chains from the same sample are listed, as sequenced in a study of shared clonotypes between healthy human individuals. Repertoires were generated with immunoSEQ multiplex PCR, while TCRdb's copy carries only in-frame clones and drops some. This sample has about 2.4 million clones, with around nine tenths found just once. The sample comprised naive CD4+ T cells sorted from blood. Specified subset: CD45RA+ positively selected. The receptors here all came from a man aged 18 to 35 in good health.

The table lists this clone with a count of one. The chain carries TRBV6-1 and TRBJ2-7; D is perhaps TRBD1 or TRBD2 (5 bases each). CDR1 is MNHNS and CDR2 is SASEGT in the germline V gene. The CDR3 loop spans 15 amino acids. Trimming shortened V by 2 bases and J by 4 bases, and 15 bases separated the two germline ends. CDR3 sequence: CASSEFGTIPYEQYF. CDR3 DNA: TGTGCCAGCAGTGAATTTGGGACCATCCCGTACGAGCAGTACTTC.

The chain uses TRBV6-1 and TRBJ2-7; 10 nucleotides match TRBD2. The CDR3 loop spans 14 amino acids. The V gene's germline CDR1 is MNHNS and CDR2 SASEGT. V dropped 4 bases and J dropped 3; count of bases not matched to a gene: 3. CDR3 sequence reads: CASSGTSGLYEQYF. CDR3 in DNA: TGTGCCAGCAGTGGGACTAGCGGACTCTACGAGCAGTACTTC.

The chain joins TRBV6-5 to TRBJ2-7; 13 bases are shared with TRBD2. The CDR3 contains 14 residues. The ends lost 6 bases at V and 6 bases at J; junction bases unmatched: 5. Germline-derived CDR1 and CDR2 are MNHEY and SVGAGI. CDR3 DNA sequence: TGTGCCAGCAGCCGGACTAGCGGGAGTTTCGAGCAGTACTTC. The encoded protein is CASSRTSGSFEQYF.

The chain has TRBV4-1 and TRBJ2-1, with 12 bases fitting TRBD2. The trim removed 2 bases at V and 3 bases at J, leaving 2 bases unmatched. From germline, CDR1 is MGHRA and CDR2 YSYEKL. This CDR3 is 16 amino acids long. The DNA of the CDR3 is TGCGCCAGCAGCCAATGGACTAGCGGGGTCTACAATGAGCAGTTCTTC. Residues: CASSQWTSGVYNEQFF.

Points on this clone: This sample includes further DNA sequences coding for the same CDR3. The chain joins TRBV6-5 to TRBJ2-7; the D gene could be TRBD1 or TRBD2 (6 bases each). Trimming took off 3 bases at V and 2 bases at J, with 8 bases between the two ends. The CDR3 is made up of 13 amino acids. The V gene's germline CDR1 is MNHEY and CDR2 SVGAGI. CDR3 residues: CASSYGGPYEQYF. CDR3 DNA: TGTGCCAGCAGTTATGGGGGGCCCTACGAGCAGTACTTC.

CDR3 residues: CASNPPGGTGGNTEAFF. CDR3 DNA: TGTGCCAGCAACCCTCCTGGGGGGACAGGGGGGAACACTGAAGCTTTCTTT. The rearrangement joins TRBV28 to TRBJ1-1, with TRBD1 matching 11 bases. This CDR3 has 17 amino acids. The V gene's germline CDR1 is MDHEN and CDR2 SYDVKM. J lost 1 base, V lost 7 bases, and 11 bases had no gene match.

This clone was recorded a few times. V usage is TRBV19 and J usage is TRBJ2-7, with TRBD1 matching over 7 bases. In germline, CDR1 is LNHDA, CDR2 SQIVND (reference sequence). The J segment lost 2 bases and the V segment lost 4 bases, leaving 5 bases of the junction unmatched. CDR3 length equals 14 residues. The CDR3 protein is CASSKPGTAYEQYF. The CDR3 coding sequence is TGTGCCAGTAGTAAACCCGGGACAGCCTACGAGCAGTACTTC.

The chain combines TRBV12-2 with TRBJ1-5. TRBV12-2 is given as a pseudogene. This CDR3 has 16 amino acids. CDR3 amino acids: CASRPPPGDTNQPQHF. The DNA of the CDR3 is TGTGCAAGTCGCCCCCCCCCGGGGGACACCAATCAGCCCCAGCATTTT.

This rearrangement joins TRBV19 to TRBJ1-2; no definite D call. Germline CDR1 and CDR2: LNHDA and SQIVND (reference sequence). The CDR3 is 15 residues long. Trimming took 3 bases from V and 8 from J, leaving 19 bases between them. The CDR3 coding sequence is TGTGCCAGTAGTATGATGACCGCAGGCATCGGGGGCTACACCTTC. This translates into CASSMMTAGIGGYTF.

CDR3 amino acids: CASSLNSGLANTGELFF. The DNA of the CDR3 is TGTGCCAGCAGCTTAAATTCTGGACTAGCGAACACCGGGGAGCTGTTTTTT. The rearrangement uses TRBV11-3 and TRBJ2-2; 7 nucleotides align to TRBD2. Unmatched junction bases numbered 6, after V lost 2 bases and J lost 0 bases. The germline V gene encodes CDR1 SGHNT and CDR2 YENEEA. The CDR3 sequence is 17 residues long. The variable domain in full, with the rest retrieved from reference TRBV11-3 and TRBJ2-2, is EAGVVQSPRYKIIEKKQPVAFWCNPISGHNTLYWYLQNLGQGPELLIRYENEEAVDDSQLPKDRFSAERLKGVDSTLKIQPAELGDSAVYLCASSLNSGLANTGELFFGEGSRLTVL.

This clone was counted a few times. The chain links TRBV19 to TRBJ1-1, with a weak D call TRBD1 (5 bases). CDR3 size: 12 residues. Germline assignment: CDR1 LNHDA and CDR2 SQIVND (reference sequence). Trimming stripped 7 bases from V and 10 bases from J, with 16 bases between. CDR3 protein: CASNHFGTAAFF. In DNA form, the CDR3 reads TGTGCCAGTAATCATTTTGGGACGGCAGCTTTCTTT.

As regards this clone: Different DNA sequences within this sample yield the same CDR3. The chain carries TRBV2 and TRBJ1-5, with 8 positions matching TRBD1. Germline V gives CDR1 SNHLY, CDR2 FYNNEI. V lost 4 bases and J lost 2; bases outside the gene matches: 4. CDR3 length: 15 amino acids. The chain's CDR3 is CASSATGVGNQPQHF. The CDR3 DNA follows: TGTGCCAGCAGTGCGACAGGGGTGGGCAATCAGCCCCAGCATTTT.

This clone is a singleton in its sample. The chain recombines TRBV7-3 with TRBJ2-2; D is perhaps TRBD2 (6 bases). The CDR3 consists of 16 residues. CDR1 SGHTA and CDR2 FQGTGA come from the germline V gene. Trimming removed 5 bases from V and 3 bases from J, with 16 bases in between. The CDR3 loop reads CASSAHAGPHTGELFF. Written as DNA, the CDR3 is TGTGCCAGCAGCGCCCACGCGGGGCCGCACACCGGGGAGCTGTTTTTT.